This TCR beta chain was found in a study of shared clonotypes between healthy human individuals. Germline V gene data show CDR1 as SGHAT and CDR2 as FQNNGV. The V gene lost 0 bases and the J gene lost 3 bases, with 3 bases spanning the gap. This CDR3 has 12 amino acids. Of note for this clone: The same CDR3 is also encoded by other DNA sequences in this sample.

Data came from immunoSEQ multiplex PCR; TCRdb stores just in-frame clones and leaves some out. Seen here are millions of clones, 85% to 95% observed once, and the top ten hold about 1.5%. CD45RO-negative, CCR7-selected cells formed the naive CD8 fraction, which excluded terminally differentiated effector memory CD45RA+ cells. This clonotype was sampled from a man younger than 35 in good health. Some clones in this sample may be carry-over from other donors' samples. The chain combines TRBV11-2 with TRBJ2-7, with D uncertain. Sequencing used naive CD8+ T cells from PBMCs. Here the CDR3 reads CASSLDSYEQYF. For the CDR3, the DNA is TGTGCCAGCAGCTTAGATAGCTACGAGCAGTACTTC.